A selection of T cell receptor beta chains follows, all from one sample in a study of blood T cells in healthy people across ages. One entry per CDR3 protein, called by TCRdb with MiXCR from the 5' RACE reads. The sample contains 1.5 million to 2 million distinct CDR3 sequences, roughly 27% of which appear only once. Specimen: blood. The receptors stem from a woman aged 25 to 45 in good health. Each CDR3 is given with its conserved first and last residue. A D gene is named only where the DNA matches it firmly. Rows give clone size only sometimes, using once, few, many, or a class for an expanded clone.

len,d_gene,j_gene,v_gene,abundance,CDR3nt,CDR3aa
19,NA,TRBJ1-4,TRBV11-2,few,TGTGCCAGCAGCTTAGATCGACAGTCGGGCGTGCGAATATATGAAAAACTGTTTTTT,CASSLDRQSGVRIYEKLFF
15,NA,TRBJ1-2,TRBV14,NA,TGTGCCAGCAGCCAAGTAGAGGGGATAGGCTATGGCTACACCTTC,CASSQVEGIGYGYTF
14,TRBD1,TRBJ2-3,TRBV6-5,NA,TGTGCCAGCAGAAAAGACAGGGTTACAGATACGCAGTATTTT,CASRKDRVTDTQYF
14,TRBD1,TRBJ2-7,TRBV9,NA,TGTGCCAGCAGCGTCAGGGGGTCCTACAATGAGCAGTACTTC,CASSVRGSYNEQYF
13,NA,TRBJ1-1,TRBV5-1,few,TGCGCCAGCACCCTAGGGAGTCGGGATGAAGCTTTCTTT,CASTLGSRDEAFF
13,NA,TRBJ2-5,TRBV7-9,NA,TGTGCCAGCTCCCCAGGGTACGGCGAGACCCAGTACTTC,CASSPGYGETQYF
16,NA,TRBJ2-1,TRBV27,few,TGTGCCAGCAGTTTTGCCCCTCGAAGCTCCTACAATGAGCAGTTCTTC,CASSFAPRSSYNEQFF
15,NA,TRBJ1-2,TRBV4-1,few,TGCGCCAGCAGCCAAGTTTCCAGGGTTGACTATGGCTACACCTTC,CASSQVSRVDYGYTF
14,NA,TRBJ1-2,TRBV10-3,few,TGTGCCATCAGTGAGTCGGGAGAAGTATATGGCTACACCTTC,CAISESGEVYGYTF
13,TRBD1,TRBJ1-1,TRBV20-1,few,TGCAGTGCTAGCTTGGACAGGGTGAGTGAAGCTTTCTTT,CSASLDRVSEAFF
14,NA,TRBJ2-1,TRBV28,NA,TGTGCCAGCAGCTCACAGGGTCGAATCAATGAGCAGTTCTTC,CASSSQGRINEQFF
17,TRBD2,TRBJ2-7,TRBV5-1,many,TGCGCCAGCAGCTTGGTTGAAACCGGGACTAGCGTCTACGAGCAGTACTTC,CASSLVETGTSVYEQYF
14,NA,TRBJ2-5,TRBV20-1,NA,TGCAGTGCTAGAGATTGGGTAGCACAAGAGACCCAGTACTTC,CSARDWVAQETQYF
17,NA,TRBJ2-1,TRBV6-1,few,TGCGCCAGCAGTGAAGCGTTAGGGGCGGGCGACGTCAATGAGCAGTTCTTC,CASSEALGAGDVNEQFF
14,NA,TRBJ1-1,TRBV10-3,NA,TGTGCCATCAGTGGCGCAGACATGAACACTGAAGCTTTCTTT,CAISGADMNTEAFF
18,TRBD2,TRBJ2-6,TRBV13,few,TGTGCCAGCAGCTTAGGGACTAGCGGCGTCTCTGGGGCCAACGTCCTGACTTTC,CASSLGTSGVSGANVLTF
14,NA,TRBJ2-5,TRBV5-1,few,TGCGCCAGCAGCTTGGCAGGGCCCCCGGGGACCCAGTACTTC,CASSLAGPPGTQYF
14,TRBD1,TRBJ1-2,TRBV28,NA,TGTGCCAGCAGTGGGCCGACAGGGAACTATGGCTACACCTTC,CASSGPTGNYGYTF
15,TRBD1,TRBJ1-2,TRBV24-1,few,TGTGCCACCAGTGACGGCTCGGACAGGGTGTTCTGCTACACCTTC,CATSDGSDRVFCYTF
12,TRBD1,TRBJ1-2,TRBV5-5,few,TGTGCCAGCGCCCTGACAGGGGATGGCTACACCTTC,CASALTGDGYTF
14,NA,TRBJ2-5,TRBV10-3,many,TGTGCCATCAGTGAGTCGAACAGGGAAGAGACCCAGTACTTC,CAISESNREETQYF
15,NA,TRBJ1-2,TRBV7-9,NA,TGTGCCAGCAGCTTAGCTGGGGGGCCGAGTGGAGGCTACACCTTC,CASSLAGGPSGGYTF
13,NA,TRBJ2-5,TRBV21-1,few,TGTGCCAGCTGGTATTCCCCTCAAGAGACCCAGTACTTC,CASWYSPQETQYF
15,TRBD2,TRBJ2-5,TRBV7-7,few,TGTGCCAGCAGCACCGGGACTAGCGGCCAAGAGACCCAGTACTTC,CASSTGTSGQETQYF
16,NA,TRBJ2-7,TRBV2,NA,TGTGCCAGCAGTGAAGGAACAGGCTACGGGACCTACGAGCAGTACTTC,CASSEGTGYGTYEQYF